What follows are 12 T cell receptor beta chains derived from one specimen sequenced in a study of T cell repertoires in cytomegalovirus infection. Each CDR3 protein is one row after TCRdb ran MiXCR on the reads. Among approximately 500,000 distinct CDR3 sequences listed, more than 15% were seen once. Material for sequencing was CD8+ T cells from PBMCs. Source of these receptors: a human donor in good health (CMV status not recorded). Some clones in this sample may be carry-over from other donors' samples.

This clonotype was observed at least ten times. The genes are TRBV11-2 and TRBJ2-3; D perhaps matches TRBD2 (6 bases). The germline CDR1 and CDR2 sequences are SGHAT and FQNNGV. The CDR3 extends over 12 amino acids. V was cut by 5 bases and J by 11 bases, with 14 bases left in between. CDR3 loop: CASSQGAGGQYF. The CDR3 coding sequence is TGTGCCAGCAGCCAAGGGGCCGGGGGGCAGTATTTT.

The chain uses TRBV9 and TRBJ2-7, with TRBD2 matching over 7 bases. The CDR3 consists of 14 residues. Trimming took 0 bases from V and 2 from J; bases not matched to a gene: 2. Germline CDR1 and CDR2: SGDLS and YYNGEE. CDR3 in amino acids: CASSVGAGAYEQYF. The DNA of the CDR3 is TGTGCCAGCAGCGTAGGGGCGGGAGCCTACGAGCAGTACTTC.

The chain combines TRBV6-5 with TRBJ1-1; D unclear. Trimming took 0 bases from V and 1 from J, leaving 6 bases between them. The CDR3 is 14 amino acids. Germline assignment: CDR1 MNHEY and CDR2 SVGAGI. The CDR3: CASSYSQRNTEAFF. CDR3 coding DNA: TGTGCCAGCAGTTACTCGCAGAGGAACACTGAAGCTTTCTTT.

The rearrangement uses TRBV9 and TRBJ2-7, with 10 bases fitting TRBD2. V shed 0 bases, J shed 6 bases, and the junction held 3 bases outside the gene matches. This CDR3 has 14 residues. Germline lookup yields CDR1 SGDLS and CDR2 YYNGEE. The CDR3 loop reads CASSVASGGPEQYF. CDR3 nucleotides: TGTGCCAGCAGCGTAGCTAGCGGGGGTCCCGAGCAGTACTTC.

In this sample, this clonotype turned up many times. The rearrangement uses TRBV7-3 and TRBJ2-1; 10 nucleotides agree with TRBD1. Germline CDR1 is SGHTA and CDR2 is FQGTGA. With 5 bases clipped from V and 3 bases from J, the junction kept 7 bases outside the gene matches. This CDR3 has 16 amino acids. In nucleotides, the CDR3 is TGTGCCAGCAGCCGAGTCGGGACAGGGGTCTACAATGAGCAGTTCTTC. It encodes CASSRVGTGVYNEQFF.

This clonotype was recorded many times. The chain joins TRBV7-3 to TRBJ2-1; D perhaps matches TRBD1 (5 bases). This CDR3 comprises 12 residues. The V end was cut by 4 bases, the J end by 12 bases, with 13 bases between. The V gene's germline CDR1 is SGHTA and CDR2 FQGTGA. CDR3 DNA: TGTGCCAGCAGCTCCCTCGACAGCAGGCAGTTCTTC. It yields the protein CASSSLDSRQFF. Supplemented by reference TRBV7-3 and TRBJ2-1, the full variable domain reads GAGVSQTPSNKVTEKGKYVELRCDPISGHTALYWYRQSLGQGPEFLIYFQGTGAADDSGLPNDRFFAVRPEGSVSTLKIQRTERGDSAVYLCASSSLDSRQFFGPGTRLTVL.

Many counts were recorded for this clonotype. The chain recombines TRBV12-3 or TRBV12-4 with TRBJ2-7; 7 bases fit TRBD1. This CDR3 contains 15 residues. Trimming removed 5 bases from V and 4 bases from J; junction bases left unmatched: 11. CDR3 nucleotide sequence: TGTGCCAGCAGTAACTCCACGACAGGGAAATACGAGCAGTACTTC. Protein: CASSNSTTGKYEQYF.

The J gene is TRBJ2-3, the V gene TRBV5-5; D possibly corresponds to TRBD1 (6 bases). V gave up 5 bases and J gave up 7 bases, with 17 bases separating them. The germline V gene encodes CDR1 SGHKS and CDR2 YYEKEE (reference sequence). The CDR3 spans 14 residues. CDR3 sequence reads: CASSLELGGYTQYF. For the CDR3, the DNA is TGTGCCAGCAGTCTGGAACTAGGGGGATATACGCAGTATTTT. The full variable domain, with the rest looked up from reference TRBV5-5 and TRBJ2-3, is DAGVTQSPTHLIKTRGQQVTLRCSPISGHKSVSWYQQVLGQGPQFIFQYYEKEERGRGNFPDRFSARQFPNYSSELNVNALLLGDSALYLCASSLELGGYTQYFGPGTRLTVL.

V and J are TRBV20-1 and TRBJ2-7; TRBD1 might be the D (6 bases). CDR1 and CDR2 from the germline V gene are DFQATT and SNEGSKA (reference sequence). This CDR3 comprises 14 residues. Trimming removed 6 bases at V and 3 bases at J, with 18 bases between. CDR3 nucleotides: TGCAGTGCAAAGACCGGGACATCGCTCTACGAGCAGTACTTC. It encodes CSAKTGTSLYEQYF.

This clonotype was counted at least ten times. J is TRBJ1-5 and V is TRBV28; weak D call: TRBD1 (5 bases). Germline loops: CDR1 MDHEN, CDR2 SYDVKM. The CDR3 has 16 residues. Trimming took off 8 bases at V and 0 bases at J, with 17 bases between the two ends. This chain's CDR3 is CASWGPSTDSNQPQHF. DNA for the CDR3: TGTGCCAGCTGGGGCCCTAGCACCGATAGCAATCAGCCCCAGCATTTT.

This chain connects TRBV28 to TRBJ2-1; D is unclear. CDR1 and CDR2 from the germline V gene are MDHEN and SYDVKM. The V and J ends lost 3 bases and 10 bases respectively, with 13 bases between them. This CDR3 spans 13 amino acids. Written as DNA, the CDR3 is TGTGCCAGCAGTTTTGGCTTAATCAAGGAGCAGTTCTTC. The encoded protein is CASSFGLIKEQFF.

On this clonotype itself: A much larger clonotype is one base distant, so this may be a read error. CDR3 sequence (DNA): TGTGCCAGCAGCCCTTCGCTAGCGGGGTCGAACACCAGGGAGCTGTTTTTT. Translated, it gives CASSPSLAGSNTRELFF. The V gene is TRBV7-2, the J gene TRBJ2-2, with 9 bases fitting TRBD2. The CDR3 spans 17 residues. Germline V gene sequence: CDR1 SGHTA, CDR2 FQGNSA.